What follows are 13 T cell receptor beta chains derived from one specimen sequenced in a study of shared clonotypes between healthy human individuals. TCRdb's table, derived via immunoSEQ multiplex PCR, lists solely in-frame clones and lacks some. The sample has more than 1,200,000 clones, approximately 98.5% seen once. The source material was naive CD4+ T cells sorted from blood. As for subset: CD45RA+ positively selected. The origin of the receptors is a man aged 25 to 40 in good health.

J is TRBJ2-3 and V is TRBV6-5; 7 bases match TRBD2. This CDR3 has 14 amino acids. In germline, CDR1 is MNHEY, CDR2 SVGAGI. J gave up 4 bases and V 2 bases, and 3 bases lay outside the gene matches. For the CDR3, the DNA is TGTGCCAGCAGTTACCTTCGGGGGGCAGATACGCAGTATTTT. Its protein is CASSYLRGADTQYF.

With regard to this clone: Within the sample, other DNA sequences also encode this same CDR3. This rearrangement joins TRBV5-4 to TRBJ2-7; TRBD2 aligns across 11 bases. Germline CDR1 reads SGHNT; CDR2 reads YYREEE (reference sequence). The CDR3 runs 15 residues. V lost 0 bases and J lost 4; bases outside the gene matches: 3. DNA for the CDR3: TGTGCCAGCAGCTTGGGTACTAGCGGGAGTTACGAGCAGTACTTC. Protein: CASSLGTSGSYEQYF.

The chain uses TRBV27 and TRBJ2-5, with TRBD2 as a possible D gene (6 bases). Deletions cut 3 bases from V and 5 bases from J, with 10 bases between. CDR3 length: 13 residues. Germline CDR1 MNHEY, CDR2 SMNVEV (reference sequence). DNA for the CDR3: TGTGCCAGCAGTTTTATAGGGAGGGAGACCCAGTACTTC. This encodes CASSFIGRETQYF.

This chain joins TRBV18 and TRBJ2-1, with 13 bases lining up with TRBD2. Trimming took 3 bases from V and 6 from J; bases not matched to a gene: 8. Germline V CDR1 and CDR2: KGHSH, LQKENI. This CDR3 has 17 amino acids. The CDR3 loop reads CASSPRLAGGGGNEQFF. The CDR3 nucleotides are TGTGCCAGCTCACCTAGACTAGCGGGAGGTGGGGGCAATGAGCAGTTCTTC.

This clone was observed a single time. This CDR3 is CSVNDGPGIGRSYEQYF. The DNA of the CDR3 is TGCAGCGTTAATGATGGTCCAGGGATAGGCAGGTCCTACGAGCAGTACTTC. This sequence joins TRBV29-1 and TRBJ2-7; perhaps TRBD1 as D (5 bases). Germline CDR1 reads SQVTM; CDR2 reads ANQGSEA. CDR3 length: 17 amino acids. V lost 5 bases and J 1 base, leaving 24 bases between the germline ends.

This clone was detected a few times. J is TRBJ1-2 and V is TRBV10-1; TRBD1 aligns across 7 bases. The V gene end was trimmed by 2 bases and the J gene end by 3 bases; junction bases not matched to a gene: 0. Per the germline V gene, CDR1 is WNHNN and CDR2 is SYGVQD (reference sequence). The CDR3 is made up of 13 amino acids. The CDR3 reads CASSETGDYGYTF. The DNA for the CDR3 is TGCGCCAGCAGTGAGACAGGGGACTATGGCTACACCTTC.

For the CDR3, the DNA is TGTGCCAGCAGCCAGGGGGGTCCTGGGTACGAGCAGTACTTC. This gives the protein CASSQGGPGYEQYF. The chain couples TRBV6-5 to TRBJ2-7; D perhaps matches TRBD1 (7 bases). Germline CDR1 reads MNHEY; CDR2 reads SVGAGI. With 6 bases removed from V and 4 bases from J, the gap between germline ends came to 16 bases. This CDR3 is 14 amino acids long.

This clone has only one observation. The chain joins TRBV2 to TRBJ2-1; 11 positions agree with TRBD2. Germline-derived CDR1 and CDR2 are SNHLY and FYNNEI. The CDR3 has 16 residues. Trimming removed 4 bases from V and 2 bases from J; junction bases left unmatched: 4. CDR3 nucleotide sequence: TGTGCCAGCAGTGTCCGACTAGCGGGAACCTACAATGAGCAGTTCTTC. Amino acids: CASSVRLAGTYNEQFF.

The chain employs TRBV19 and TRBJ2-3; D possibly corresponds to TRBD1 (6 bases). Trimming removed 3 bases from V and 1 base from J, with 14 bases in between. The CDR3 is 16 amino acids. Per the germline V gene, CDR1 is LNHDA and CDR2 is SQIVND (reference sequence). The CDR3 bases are TGTGCCAGTAGTATCAGGGGTGCCCTGGGCACAGATACGCAGTATTTT. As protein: CASSIRGALGTDTQYF.

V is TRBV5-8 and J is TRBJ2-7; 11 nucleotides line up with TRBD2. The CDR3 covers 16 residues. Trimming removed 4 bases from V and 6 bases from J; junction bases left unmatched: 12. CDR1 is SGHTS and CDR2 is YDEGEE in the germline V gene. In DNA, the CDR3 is TGTGCCAGCAGCCTCCGACTAGCGGGAACCCACCGCGAGCAGTACTTC. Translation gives CASSLRLAGTHREQYF.

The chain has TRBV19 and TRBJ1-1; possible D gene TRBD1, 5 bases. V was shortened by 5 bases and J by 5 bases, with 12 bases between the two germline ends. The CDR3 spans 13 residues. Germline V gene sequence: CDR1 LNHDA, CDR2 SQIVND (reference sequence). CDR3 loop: CASSLTGGTEAFF. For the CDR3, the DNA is TGTGCCAGTAGTCTCACCGGGGGTACTGAAGCTTTCTTT.

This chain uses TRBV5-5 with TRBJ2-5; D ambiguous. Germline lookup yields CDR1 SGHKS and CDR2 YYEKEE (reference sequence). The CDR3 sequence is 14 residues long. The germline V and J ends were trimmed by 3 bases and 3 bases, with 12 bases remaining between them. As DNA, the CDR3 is TGTGCCAGCAGCTGGACCCCCAGCAAAGAGACCCAGTACTTC. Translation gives CASSWTPSKETQYF. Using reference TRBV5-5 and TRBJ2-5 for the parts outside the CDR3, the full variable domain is DAGVTQSPTHLIKTRGQQVTLRCSPISGHKSVSWYQQVLGQGPQFIFQYYEKEERGRGNFPDRFSARQFPNYSSELNVNALLLGDSALYLCASSWTPSKETQYFGPGTRLLVL.

The chain's CDR3 is CASSRTRYTGELFF. The DNA of the CDR3 is TGCGCCAGCAGCAGGACACGGTACACCGGGGAGCTGTTTTTT. This sequence joins TRBV5-1 and TRBJ2-2, with D possibly matching TRBD1 (5 bases). The germline CDR1 and CDR2 sequences are SGHRS and YFSETQ. This CDR3 is built from 14 residues. Trimming took 4 bases from V and 3 from J, leaving 10 bases between them.